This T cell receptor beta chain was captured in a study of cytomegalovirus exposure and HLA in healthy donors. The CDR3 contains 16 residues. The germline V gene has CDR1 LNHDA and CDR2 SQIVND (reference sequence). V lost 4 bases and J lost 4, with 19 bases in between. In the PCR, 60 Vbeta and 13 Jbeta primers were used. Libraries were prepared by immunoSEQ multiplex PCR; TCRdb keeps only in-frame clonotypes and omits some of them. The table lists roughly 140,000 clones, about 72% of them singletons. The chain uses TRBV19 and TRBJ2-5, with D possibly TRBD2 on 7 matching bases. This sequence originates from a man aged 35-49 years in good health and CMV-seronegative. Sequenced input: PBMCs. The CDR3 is CASSSFMEGEGETQYF. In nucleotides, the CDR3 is TGTGCCAGTAGTAGTTTCATGGAGGGGGAGGGAGAGACCCAGTACTTC.